The entry that follows covers one T cell receptor (beta chain) sequence. Its cognate antigen is unknown. The source of the sample is a study of T cell repertoires in cytomegalovirus infection. Study details: As its CMV epitopes, the study selected recently identified HLA-C-restricted and well-studied HLA-B-restricted targets. Indications of both CMV infection and matching HLA type were provided by public TCR beta signatures.

General observations from the study: Dominating the ex vivo response were HLA-C-restricted CMV-specific TCR beta clonotypes. Cumulative frequency (of public TCR beta family members) identified carriers of CMV plus the relevant HLA.

Each CDR3 protein is one row after TCRdb ran MiXCR on the reads. Found here are about 920,000 distinct CDR3 sequences, approximately 31% of them singletons; the top ten hold 13%. Trimming at V came to 1 base and at J to 7 bases, leaving 5 bases not matched to a gene. This CDR3 is built from 15 residues. CDR1 LGHNA and CDR2 YSLEER come from the germline V gene. The origin of this receptor is a human donor in good health (CMV status not recorded). Some clones in this sample may be carry-over from other donors' samples. The sequencing used cultured CD8+ T cells from PBMCs, collected from culture after CMV antigen stimulation. The chain carries TRBV4-3 and TRBJ2-1, with 9 bases lining up with TRBD2. The CDR3 protein is CASSQGGGAINEQFF. CDR3 DNA sequence: TGCGCCAGCAGCCAAGGCGGGGGGGCCATTAATGAGCAGTTCTTC.